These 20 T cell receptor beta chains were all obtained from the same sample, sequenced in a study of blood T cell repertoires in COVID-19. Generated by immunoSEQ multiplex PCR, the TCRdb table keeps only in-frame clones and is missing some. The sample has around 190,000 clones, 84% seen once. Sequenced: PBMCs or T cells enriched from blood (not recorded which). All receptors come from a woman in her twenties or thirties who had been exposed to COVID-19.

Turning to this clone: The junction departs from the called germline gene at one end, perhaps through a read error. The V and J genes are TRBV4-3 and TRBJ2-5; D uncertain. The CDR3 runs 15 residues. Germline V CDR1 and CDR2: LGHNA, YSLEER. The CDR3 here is CASSQDGMNQEIQYF. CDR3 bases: TGCGCCAGCAGCCAAGATGGTATGAACCAAGAGATCCAGTACTTC.

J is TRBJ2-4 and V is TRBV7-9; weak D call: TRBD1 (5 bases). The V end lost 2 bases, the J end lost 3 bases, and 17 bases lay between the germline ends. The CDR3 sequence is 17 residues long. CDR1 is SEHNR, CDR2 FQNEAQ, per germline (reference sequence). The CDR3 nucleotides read TGTGCCAGCAGCTTAAATCAGGGCGGTCGGGTCAAAAACATTCAGTACTTC. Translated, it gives CASSLNQGGRVKNIQYF. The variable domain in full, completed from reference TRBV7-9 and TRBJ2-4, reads DTGVSQNPRHKITKRGQNVTFRCDPISEHNRLYWYRQTLGQGPEFLTYFQNEAQLEKSRLLSDRFSAERPKGSFSTLEIQRTEQGDSAMYLCASSLNQGGRVKNIQYFGAGTRLSVL.

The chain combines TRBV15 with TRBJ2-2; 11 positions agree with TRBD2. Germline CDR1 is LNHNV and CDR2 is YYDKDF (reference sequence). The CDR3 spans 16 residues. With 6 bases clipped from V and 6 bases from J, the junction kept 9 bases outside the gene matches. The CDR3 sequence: CATRLAGGPASGELFF. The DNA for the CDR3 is TGTGCCACCAGGCTAGCGGGGGGCCCGGCCTCCGGGGAGCTGTTTTTT.

The CDR3 DNA sequence: TGTGCCAGTAGTATAGGGGGGACAGGGGGACGCTATGGCTACACCTTC. It is translated as CASSIGGTGGRYGYTF. The chain joins TRBV19 to TRBJ1-2; 11 bases match TRBD1. Germline-derived CDR1 and CDR2 are LNHDA and SQIVND (reference sequence). The V segment lost 1 base and the J segment 4 bases; nucleotides outside the gene matches: 5. The CDR3 extends over 16 amino acids. Full variable domain (rest looked up from reference TRBV19 and TRBJ1-2): DGGITQSPKYLFRKEGQNVTLSCEQNLNHDAMYWYRQDPGQGLRLIYYSQIVNDFQKGDIAEGYSVSREKKESFPLTVTSAQKNPTAFYLCASSIGGTGGRYGYTFGSGTRLTVV.

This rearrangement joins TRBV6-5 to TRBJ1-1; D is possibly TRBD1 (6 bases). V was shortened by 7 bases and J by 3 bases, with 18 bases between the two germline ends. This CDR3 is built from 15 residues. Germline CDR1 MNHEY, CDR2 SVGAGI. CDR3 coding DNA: TGTGCCAGCACCCGGGCCCCAGGGGAATACACTGAAGCTTTCTTT. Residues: CASTRAPGEYTEAFF.

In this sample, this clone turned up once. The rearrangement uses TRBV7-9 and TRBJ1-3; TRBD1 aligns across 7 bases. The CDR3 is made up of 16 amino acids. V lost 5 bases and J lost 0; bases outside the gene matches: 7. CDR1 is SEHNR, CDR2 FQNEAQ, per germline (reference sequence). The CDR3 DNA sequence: TGTGCCAGCAGCCTACAGGGGTCCCTCTCTGGAAACACCATATATTTT. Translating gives CASSLQGSLSGNTIYF.

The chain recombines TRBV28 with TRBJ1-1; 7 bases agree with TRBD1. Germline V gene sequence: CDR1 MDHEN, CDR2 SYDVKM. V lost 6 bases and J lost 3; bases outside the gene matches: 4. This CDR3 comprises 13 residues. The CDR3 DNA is TGTGCCAGCAGCAGACAGGGTGACACTGAAGCTTTCTTT. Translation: CASSRQGDTEAFF.

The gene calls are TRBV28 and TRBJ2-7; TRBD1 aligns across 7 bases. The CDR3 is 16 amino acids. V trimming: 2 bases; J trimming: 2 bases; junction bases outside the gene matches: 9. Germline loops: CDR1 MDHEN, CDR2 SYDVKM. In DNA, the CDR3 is TGTGCCAGCAGTTTACTTGGGGACAGAAAGGCCTACGAGCAGTACTTC. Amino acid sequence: CASSLLGDRKAYEQYF.

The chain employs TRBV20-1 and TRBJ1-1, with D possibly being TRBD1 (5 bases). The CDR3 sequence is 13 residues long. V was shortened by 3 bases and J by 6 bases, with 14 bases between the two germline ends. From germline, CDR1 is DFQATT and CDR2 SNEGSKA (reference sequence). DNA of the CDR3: TGCAGTGCTAGTCAGGGCTGGGTAGCTGAAGCTTTCTTT. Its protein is CSASQGWVAEAFF.

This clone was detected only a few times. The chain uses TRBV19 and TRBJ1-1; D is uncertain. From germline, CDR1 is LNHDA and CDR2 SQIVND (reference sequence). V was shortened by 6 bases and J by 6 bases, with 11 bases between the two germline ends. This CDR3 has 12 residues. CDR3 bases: TGTGCCAGTAGGACGCGGAGGGCTGAAGCTTTCTTT. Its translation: CASRTRRAEAFF.

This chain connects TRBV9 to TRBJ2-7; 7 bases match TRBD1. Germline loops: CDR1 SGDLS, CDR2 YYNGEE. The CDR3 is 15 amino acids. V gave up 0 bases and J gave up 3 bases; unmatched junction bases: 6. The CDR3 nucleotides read TGTGCCAGCAGCGTAGCGGACAGGCCTTACTACGAGCAGTACTTC. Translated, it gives CASSVADRPYYEQYF.

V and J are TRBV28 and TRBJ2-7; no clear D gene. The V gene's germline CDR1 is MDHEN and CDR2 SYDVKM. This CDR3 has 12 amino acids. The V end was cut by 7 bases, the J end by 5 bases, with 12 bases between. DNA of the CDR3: TGTGCCAGCACCACTCCGAAAGACGAGCAGTACTTC. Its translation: CASTTPKDEQYF. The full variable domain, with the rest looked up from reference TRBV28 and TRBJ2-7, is DVKVTQSSRYLVKRTGEKVFLECVQDMDHENMFWYRQDPGLGLRLIYFSYDVKMKEKGDIPEGYSVSREKKERFSLILESASTNQTSMYLCASTTPKDEQYFGPGTRLTVT.

CDR3 sequence reads: CASSLGLVGTNEKLFF. The CDR3, as DNA: TGTGCCAGCAGCTTAGGACTGGTAGGAACTAATGAAAAACTGTTTTTT. This chain uses TRBV7-8 with TRBJ1-4; D remains ambiguous. Deletions cut 1 base from V and 1 base from J, with 10 bases between. Looked up from germline, CDR1 is SGHVS and CDR2 is FQNEAQ. This CDR3 is 16 amino acids long.

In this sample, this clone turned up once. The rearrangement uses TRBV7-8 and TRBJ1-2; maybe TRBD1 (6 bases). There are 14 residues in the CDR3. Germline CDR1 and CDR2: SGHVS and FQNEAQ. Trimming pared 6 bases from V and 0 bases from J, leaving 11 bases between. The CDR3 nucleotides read TGTGCCAGCAGTCCCAGGGGCGCTAACTATGGCTACACCTTC. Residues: CASSPRGANYGYTF.

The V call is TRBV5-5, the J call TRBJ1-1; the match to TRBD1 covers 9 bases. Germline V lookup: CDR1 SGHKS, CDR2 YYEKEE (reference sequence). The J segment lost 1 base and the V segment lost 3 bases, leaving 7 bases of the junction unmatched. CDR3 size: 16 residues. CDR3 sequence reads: CASSWEETGGNTEAFF. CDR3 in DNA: TGTGCCAGCAGCTGGGAGGAGACAGGGGGGAACACTGAAGCTTTCTTT.

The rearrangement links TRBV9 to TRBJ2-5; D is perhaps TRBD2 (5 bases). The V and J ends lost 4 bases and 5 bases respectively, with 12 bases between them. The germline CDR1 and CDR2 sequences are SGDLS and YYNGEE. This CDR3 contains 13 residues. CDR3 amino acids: CASSHPAGETQYF. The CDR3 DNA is TGTGCCAGCAGCCACCCGGCGGGTGAGACCCAGTACTTC.

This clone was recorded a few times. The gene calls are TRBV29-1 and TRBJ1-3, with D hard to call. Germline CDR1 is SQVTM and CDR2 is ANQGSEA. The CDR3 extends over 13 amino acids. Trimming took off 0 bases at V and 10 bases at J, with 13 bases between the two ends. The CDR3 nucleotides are TGCAGCGTTGAAGAGACGGAAGTGGAGACCATATATTTT. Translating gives CSVEETEVETIYF.

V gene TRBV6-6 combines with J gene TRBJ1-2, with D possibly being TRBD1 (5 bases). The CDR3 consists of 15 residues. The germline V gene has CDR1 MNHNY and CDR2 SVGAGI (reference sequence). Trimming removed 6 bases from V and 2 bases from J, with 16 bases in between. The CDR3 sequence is CASSQNRDFNYGYTF. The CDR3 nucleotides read TGTGCCAGCAGCCAAAACCGGGACTTCAACTATGGCTACACCTTC.

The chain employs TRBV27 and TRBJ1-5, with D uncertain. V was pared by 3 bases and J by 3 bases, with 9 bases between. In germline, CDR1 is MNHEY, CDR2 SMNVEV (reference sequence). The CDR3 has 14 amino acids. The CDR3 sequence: CASSFGGPNQPQHF. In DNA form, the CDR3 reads TGTGCCAGCAGTTTTGGTGGGCCCAATCAGCCCCAGCATTTT.

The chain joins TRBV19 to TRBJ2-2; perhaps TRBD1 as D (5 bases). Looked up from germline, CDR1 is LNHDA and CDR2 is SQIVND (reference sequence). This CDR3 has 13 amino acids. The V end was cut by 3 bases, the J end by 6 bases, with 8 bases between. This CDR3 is CASSMLGPGELFF. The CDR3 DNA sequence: TGTGCCAGTAGTATGCTGGGGCCCGGGGAGCTGTTTTTT.